This TCR beta chain was profiled in a study of cytomegalovirus exposure and HLA in healthy donors. Trimming removed 4 bases from V and 8 bases from J; junction bases left unmatched: 8. Germline lookup yields CDR1 SGHDT and CDR2 YYEEEE. The CDR3 is 13 residues long. Libraries were prepared by immunoSEQ multiplex PCR; TCRdb keeps only in-frame clonotypes and omits some of them. The sample yields some 110,000 clones, around 94% seen once. The sequence was collected from a woman younger than 35 in good health and CMV-seronegative. The rearrangement joins TRBV5-6 to TRBJ1-1; 7 positions match TRBD1. The specimen was PBMCs. The CDR3 here is CASSPRTGIEAFF. The DNA of the CDR3 is TGTGCCAGCAGCCCACGGACAGGCATCGAAGCTTTCTTT.